The 2 T cell receptor beta chains below all came from one sample that was sequenced in a study of blood T cells in healthy people across ages. It was with a sample-barcoded 5' primer and a J-beta primer mix that a second PCR of about 6 to 12 cycles was run. TCRdb reanalysed the 5' RACE reads using MiXCR and keeps one entry per CDR3 protein. The sample yields some 1.7 million distinct CDR3 sequences, approximately 30% seen once. The specimen sequenced was blood. The receptors were gathered from a woman aged 25-40 years in good health.

This clonotype was seen more than once but under ten times. In DNA form, the CDR3 reads TGCGCCAGCAGCCAAGAGGGTTGGGCTAGCGCTGGAGAAGGCGACAATGAGCAGTTCTTC. This encodes CASSQEGWASAGEGDNEQFF. The chain carries TRBV4-3 and TRBJ2-1; a possible D gene is TRBD2 (6 bases). The CDR3 length is 20 residues. V was cut by 0 bases and J by 5 bases, with 26 bases left in between. From germline, CDR1 is LGHNA and CDR2 YSLEER.

The V gene is TRBV6-6, the J gene TRBJ1-1; D is ambiguous. V lost 6 bases and J 4 bases, leaving 18 bases between the germline ends. This CDR3 is built from 15 residues. CDR1 and CDR2 (germline): MNHNY, SVGAGI (reference sequence). The CDR3 DNA reads TGTGCCAGCAGATCCCCCGAGGGAATGTTCACTGAAGCTTTCTTT. It yields the protein CASRSPEGMFTEAFF.